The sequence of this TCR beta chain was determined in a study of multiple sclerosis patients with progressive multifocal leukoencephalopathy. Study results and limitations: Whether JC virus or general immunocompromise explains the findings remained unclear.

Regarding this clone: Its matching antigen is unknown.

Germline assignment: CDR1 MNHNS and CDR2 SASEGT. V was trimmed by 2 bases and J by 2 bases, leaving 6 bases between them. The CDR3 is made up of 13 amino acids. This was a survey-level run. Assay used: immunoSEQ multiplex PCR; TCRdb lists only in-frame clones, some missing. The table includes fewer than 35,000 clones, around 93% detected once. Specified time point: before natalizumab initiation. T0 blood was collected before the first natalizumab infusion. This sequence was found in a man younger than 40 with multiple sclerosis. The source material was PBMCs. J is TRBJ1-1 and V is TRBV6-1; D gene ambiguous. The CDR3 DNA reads TGTGCCAGCAGTGAATACAGAAACACTGAAGCTTTCTTT. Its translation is CASSEYRNTEAFF.